The present TCR beta chain was sequenced within a study of CD4 T cells in relation to SARS-CoV-2 and coronaviruses. The repertoire was sequenced with immunoSEQ multiplex PCR; TCRdb's copy has only in-frame clones and lacks some. The data contain 18,000 or so clones, around 77% of them singletons. This CDR3 has 12 amino acids. Per the germline V gene, CDR1 is GTSNPN and CDR2 is SVGIG (reference sequence). V was clipped by 5 bases and J by 1 base, with 7 bases between them. Before the COVID-19 pandemic, during about 2011-2019, CD4+ T cells were taken from unexposed donors. Isolation of CD4+ T cells took place after approximately eleven days in culture. About this clone: No antigen is known for it.

The V gene is TRBV30, the J gene TRBJ2-3; D gene uncertain. The sequencing sample was made of CD4+ T cells from PBMCs, cultured in vitro. The sequence was obtained from a human donor in good health. CDR3 protein: CAWDPGTDTQYF. For the CDR3, the DNA is TGTGCCTGGGACCCGGGCACAGATACGCAGTATTTT.